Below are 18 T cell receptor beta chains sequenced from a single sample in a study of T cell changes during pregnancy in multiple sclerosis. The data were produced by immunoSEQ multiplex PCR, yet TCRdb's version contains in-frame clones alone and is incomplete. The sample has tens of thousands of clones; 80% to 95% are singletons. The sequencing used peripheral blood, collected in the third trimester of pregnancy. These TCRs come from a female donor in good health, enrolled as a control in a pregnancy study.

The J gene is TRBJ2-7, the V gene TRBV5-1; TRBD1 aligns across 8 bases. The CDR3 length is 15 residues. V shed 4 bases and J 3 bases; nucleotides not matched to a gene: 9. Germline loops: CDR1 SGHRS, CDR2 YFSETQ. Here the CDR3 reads CASSRTTGAIYEQYF. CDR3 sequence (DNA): TGCGCCAGCAGCCGTACGACAGGGGCAATCTACGAGCAGTACTTC.

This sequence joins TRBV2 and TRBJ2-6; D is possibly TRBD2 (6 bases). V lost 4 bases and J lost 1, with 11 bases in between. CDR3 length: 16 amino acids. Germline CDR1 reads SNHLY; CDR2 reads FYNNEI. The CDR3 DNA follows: TGTGCCAGCAGTGGGCGTGGGAGGTCTGGGGCCAACGTCCTGACTTTC. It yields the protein CASSGRGRSGANVLTF.

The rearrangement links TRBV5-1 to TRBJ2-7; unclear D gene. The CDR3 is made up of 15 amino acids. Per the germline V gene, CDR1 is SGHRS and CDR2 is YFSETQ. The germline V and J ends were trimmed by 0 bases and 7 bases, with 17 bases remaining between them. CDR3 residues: CASSLVGSSKTEQYF. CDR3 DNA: TGCGCCAGCAGCTTGGTGGGCAGCAGCAAAACGGAGCAGTACTTC.

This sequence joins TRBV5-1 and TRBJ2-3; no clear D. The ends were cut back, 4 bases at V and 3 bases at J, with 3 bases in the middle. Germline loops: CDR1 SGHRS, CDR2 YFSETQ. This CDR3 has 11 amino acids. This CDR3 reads CASSETDTQYF. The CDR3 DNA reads TGCGCCAGCAGCGAGACAGATACGCAGTATTTT.

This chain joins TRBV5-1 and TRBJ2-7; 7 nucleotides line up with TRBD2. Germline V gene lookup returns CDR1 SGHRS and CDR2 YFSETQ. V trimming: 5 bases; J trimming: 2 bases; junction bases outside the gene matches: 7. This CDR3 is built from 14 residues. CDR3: CASRRLAGPYEQYF. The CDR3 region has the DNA TGCGCCAGCAGGCGGTTAGCGGGCCCCTACGAGCAGTACTTC.

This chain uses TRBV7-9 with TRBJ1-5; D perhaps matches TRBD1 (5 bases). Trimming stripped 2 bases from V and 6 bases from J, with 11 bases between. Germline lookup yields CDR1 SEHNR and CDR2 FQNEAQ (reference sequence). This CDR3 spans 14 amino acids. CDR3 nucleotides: TGTGCCAGCAGCTTACAAGGGGTGGGTCAGCCCCAGCATTTT. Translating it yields CASSLQGVGQPQHF. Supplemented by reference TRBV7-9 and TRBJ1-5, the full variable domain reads DTGVSQNPRHKITKRGQNVTFRCDPISEHNRLYWYRQTLGQGPEFLTYFQNEAQLEKSRLLSDRFSAERPKGSFSTLEIQRTEQGDSAMYLCASSLQGVGQPQHFGDGTRLSIL.

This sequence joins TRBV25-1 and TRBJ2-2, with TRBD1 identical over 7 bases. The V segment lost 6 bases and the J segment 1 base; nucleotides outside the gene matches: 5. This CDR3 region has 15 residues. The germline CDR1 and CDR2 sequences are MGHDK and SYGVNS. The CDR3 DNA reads TGTGCCAGCAGCCCGGGACAGCAGAACACCGGGGAGCTGTTTTTT. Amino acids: CASSPGQQNTGELFF. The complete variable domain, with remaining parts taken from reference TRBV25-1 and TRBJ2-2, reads EADIYQTPRYLVIGTGKKITLECSQTMGHDKMYWYQQDPGMELHLIHYSYGVNSTEKGDLSSESTVSRIRTEHFPLTLESARPSHTSQYLCASSPGQQNTGELFFGEGSRLTVL.

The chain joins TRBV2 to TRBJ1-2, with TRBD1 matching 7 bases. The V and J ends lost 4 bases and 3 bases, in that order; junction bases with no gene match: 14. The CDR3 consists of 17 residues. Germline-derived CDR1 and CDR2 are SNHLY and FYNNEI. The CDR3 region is CASSGVGQEQVYYGYTF. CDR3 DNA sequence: TGTGCCAGCAGTGGGGTCGGACAGGAGCAGGTCTACTATGGCTACACCTTC.

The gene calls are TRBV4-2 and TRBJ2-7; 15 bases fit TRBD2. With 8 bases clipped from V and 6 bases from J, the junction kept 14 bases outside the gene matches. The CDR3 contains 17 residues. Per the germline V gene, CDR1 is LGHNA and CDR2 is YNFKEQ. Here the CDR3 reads CASHCGTSGRTPTEQYF. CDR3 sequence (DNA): TGTGCCAGCCATTGCGGGACTAGCGGGAGGACCCCTACCGAGCAGTACTTC.

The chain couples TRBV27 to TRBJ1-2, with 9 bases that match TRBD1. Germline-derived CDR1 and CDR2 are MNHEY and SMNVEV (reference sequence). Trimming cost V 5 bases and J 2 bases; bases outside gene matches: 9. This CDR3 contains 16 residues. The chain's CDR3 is CASSPNLGQGNYGYTF. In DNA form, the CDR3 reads TGTGCCAGCAGTCCTAATCTTGGACAGGGGAACTATGGCTACACCTTC.

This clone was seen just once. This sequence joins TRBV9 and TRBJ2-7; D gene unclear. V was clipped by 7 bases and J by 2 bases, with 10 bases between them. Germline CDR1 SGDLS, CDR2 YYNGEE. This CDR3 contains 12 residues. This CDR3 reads CASGPSTYEQYF. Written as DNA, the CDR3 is TGTGCCAGCGGGCCCTCTACCTACGAGCAGTACTTC.

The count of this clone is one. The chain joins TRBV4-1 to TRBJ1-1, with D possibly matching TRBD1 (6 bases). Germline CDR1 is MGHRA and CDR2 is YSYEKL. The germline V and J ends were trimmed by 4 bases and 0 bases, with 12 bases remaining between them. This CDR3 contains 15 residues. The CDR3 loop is CASSRRQEMNTEAFF. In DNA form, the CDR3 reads TGCGCCAGCAGCCGAAGACAGGAGATGAACACTGAAGCTTTCTTT.

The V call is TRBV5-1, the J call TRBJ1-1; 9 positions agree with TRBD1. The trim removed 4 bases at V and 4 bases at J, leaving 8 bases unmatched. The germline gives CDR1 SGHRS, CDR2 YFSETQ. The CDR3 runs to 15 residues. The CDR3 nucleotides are TGCGCCAGCAGCGTCCCGGGACAGGGTTCCACTGAAGCTTTCTTT. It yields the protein CASSVPGQGSTEAFF.

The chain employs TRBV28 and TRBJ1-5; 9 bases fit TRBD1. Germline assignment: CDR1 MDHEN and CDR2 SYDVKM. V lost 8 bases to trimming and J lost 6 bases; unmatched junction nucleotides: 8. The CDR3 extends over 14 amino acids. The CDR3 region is CASGPGQGVQPQHF. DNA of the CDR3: TGTGCCAGCGGGCCGGGACAGGGTGTTCAGCCCCAGCATTTT.

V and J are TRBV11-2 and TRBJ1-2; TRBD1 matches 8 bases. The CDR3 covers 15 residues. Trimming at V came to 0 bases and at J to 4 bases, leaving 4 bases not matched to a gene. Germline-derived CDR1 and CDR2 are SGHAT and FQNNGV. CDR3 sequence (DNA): TGTGCCAGCAGCTTAGAGGGGGGACAGGCCTATGGCTACACCTTC. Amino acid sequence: CASSLEGGQAYGYTF.

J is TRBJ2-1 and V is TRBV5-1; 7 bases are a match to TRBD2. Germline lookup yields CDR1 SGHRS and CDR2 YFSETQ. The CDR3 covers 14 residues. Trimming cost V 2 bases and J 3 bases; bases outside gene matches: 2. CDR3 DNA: TGCGCCAGCAGCTTAGCGGGGAGCTACAATGAGCAGTTCTTC. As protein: CASSLAGSYNEQFF. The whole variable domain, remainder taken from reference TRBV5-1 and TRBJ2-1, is KAGVTQTPRYLIKTRGQQVTLSCSPISGHRSVSWYQQTPGQGLQFLFEYFSETQRNKGNFPGRFSGRQFSNSRSEMNVSTLELGDSALYLCASSLAGSYNEQFFGPGTRLTVL.

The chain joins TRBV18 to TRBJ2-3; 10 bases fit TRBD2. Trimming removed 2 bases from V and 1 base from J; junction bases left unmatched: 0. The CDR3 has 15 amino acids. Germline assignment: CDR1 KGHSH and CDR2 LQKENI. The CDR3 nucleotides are TGTGCCAGCTCACCAACTAGCGGGGGCACAGATACGCAGTATTTT. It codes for CASSPTSGGTDTQYF.

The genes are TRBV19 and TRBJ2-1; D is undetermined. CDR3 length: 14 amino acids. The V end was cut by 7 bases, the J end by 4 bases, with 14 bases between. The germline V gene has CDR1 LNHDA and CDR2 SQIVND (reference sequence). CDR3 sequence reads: CASTTARFYNEQFF. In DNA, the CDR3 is TGTGCCAGTACGACGGCCAGGTTTTACAATGAGCAGTTCTTC.